The 24 T cell receptor beta chains below come from one sample, sequenced in a study of cytomegalovirus exposure and HLA in healthy donors. Both 60 Vbeta primers and 13 Jbeta primers went into the PCR. The assay was immunoSEQ multiplex PCR, and TCRdb's table has in-frame clones only and misses some. Listed are under 200,000 clones; 6.5% falls within the top ten. Sequencing input: PBMCs. These receptors all stem from a man younger than 45 in good health and CMV-seronegative.

V and J are TRBV9 and TRBJ2-2, with D perhaps TRBD2 (5 bases). This CDR3 is 15 amino acids long. The germline V gene has CDR1 SGDLS and CDR2 YYNGEE. Between the trimmed V and J ends, which lost 5 bases and 1 base, there was a span of 12 bases. The DNA of the CDR3 is TGTGCCAGCAGAAGCCTAGGAGGGAACACCGGGGAGCTGTTTTTT. This gives the protein CASRSLGGNTGELFF.

The chain is built from TRBV11-2 and TRBJ1-2, with a possible D match to TRBD1 (5 bases). Trimming removed 4 bases from V and 4 bases from J, with 13 bases in between. There are 14 residues in the CDR3. Germline assignment: CDR1 SGHAT and CDR2 FQNNGV. CDR3 DNA sequence: TGTGCCAGCAGCTGGGGCCCGGACCCCTATGGCTACACCTTC. Translating it yields CASSWGPDPYGYTF.

V usage is TRBV2 and J usage is TRBJ2-1; TRBD2 agrees at 16 bases. The V gene's germline CDR1 is SNHLY and CDR2 FYNNEI. The CDR3 consists of 18 residues. The V segment lost 7 bases and the J segment 0 bases; nucleotides outside the gene matches: 6. CDR3 region: CASNPGTSGGASYNEQFF. CDR3 bases: TGTGCCAGCAACCCCGGGACTAGCGGGGGGGCCTCCTACAATGAGCAGTTCTTC.

The chain uses TRBV19 and TRBJ2-7; the match to TRBD2 covers 8 bases. Losses at the gene ends were 6 bases for V and 4 bases for J; bases not matched to a gene: 14. Germline loops: CDR1 LNHDA, CDR2 SQIVND (reference sequence). The CDR3 is 16 residues long. The CDR3 region has the DNA TGTGCCAGTAGCCGTTATAGGAGCGGGGGTCCTTACGAGCAGTACTTC. Its translation: CASSRYRSGGPYEQYF.

This chain joins TRBV7-2 and TRBJ2-5; 7 nucleotides line up with TRBD2. CDR1 is SGHTA, CDR2 FQGNSA, per germline. The CDR3 spans 14 residues. V was pared by 3 bases and J by 3 bases, with 4 bases of the junction left unmatched. DNA of the CDR3: TGTGCCAGCAGCTTTTCTGCGGGGGAAGAGACCCAGTACTTC. Translation gives CASSFSAGEETQYF.

This chain links TRBV10-2 with TRBJ2-7; the D gene is possibly TRBD2 (6 bases). V was pared by 7 bases and J by 5 bases, with 15 bases between. The germline V gene encodes CDR1 WSHSY and CDR2 SAAADI. CDR3 size: 13 residues. The DNA for the CDR3 is TGCGCCAGCAAGGCCGGGAGCACGGACGAGCAGTACTTC. Protein: CASKAGSTDEQYF.

The rearrangement uses TRBV4-2 and TRBJ1-6; TRBD1 is a possible D gene (6 bases). V lost 0 bases, J lost 9 bases, and 12 bases lay in between. Germline V gene data show CDR1 as LGHNA and CDR2 as YNFKEQ. The CDR3 totals 15 residues. The CDR3 protein is CASSQDTGLVSPLHF. CDR3 sequence (DNA): TGTGCCAGCAGCCAAGATACAGGGTTGGTTTCACCCCTCCACTTT.

The V call is TRBV7-9, the J call TRBJ1-1, with a weak D call TRBD1 (5 bases). Germline lookup yields CDR1 SEHNR and CDR2 FQNEAQ (reference sequence). V was shortened by 6 bases and J by 6 bases, with 20 bases between the two germline ends. The CDR3 extends over 15 amino acids. For the CDR3, the DNA is TGTGCCAGCAGGGACGCTGGGGGGGGGAAGGCTGAAGCTTTCTTT. This codes for CASRDAGGGKAEAFF.

The chain recombines TRBV5-6 with TRBJ1-5; the D gene is possibly TRBD1 (5 bases). The V and J ends lost 0 bases and 3 bases respectively, with 7 bases between them. The V gene's germline CDR1 is SGHDT and CDR2 YYEEEE. The CDR3 consists of 14 residues. The DNA for the CDR3 is TGTGCCAGCAGCTTGGGACAGTACAATCAGCCCCAGCATTTT. Protein: CASSLGQYNQPQHF.

The chain has TRBV4-1 and TRBJ2-3; 12 nucleotides agree with TRBD2. There are 15 residues in the CDR3. The V segment lost 4 bases and the J segment 10 bases; nucleotides outside the gene matches: 9. Germline V gives CDR1 MGHRA, CDR2 YSYEKL. CDR3 protein: CASSLTTSGSSPQYF. Here the CDR3 DNA reads TGCGCCAGCAGCCTTACGACTAGCGGGAGTAGTCCGCAGTATTTT.

This CDR3 reads CASSLGPVPNEQFF. The CDR3 DNA follows: TGTGCCAGCAGCTTAGGCCCAGTCCCCAATGAGCAGTTCTTC. The genes are TRBV7-3 and TRBJ2-1, with unresolved D. The CDR3 has 14 amino acids. Germline loops: CDR1 SGHTA, CDR2 FQGTGA. Trimming took off 2 bases at V and 6 bases at J, with 11 bases between the two ends. The variable domain in full, completed from reference TRBV7-3 and TRBJ2-1, reads GAGVSQTPSNKVTEKGKYVELRCDPISGHTALYWYRQSLGQGPEFLIYFQGTGAADDSGLPNDRFFAVRPEGSVSTLKIQRTERGDSAVYLCASSLGPVPNEQFFGPGTRLTVL.

This chain connects TRBV21-1 to TRBJ1-5; the table's TRBD1 call for D was not verified on the DNA. TRBV21-1 is given as a pseudogene. The CDR3 loop spans 17 amino acids. The CDR3 DNA sequence: TGTGCCAGCAGCCCAGGCCCGGGACAGGAGGCCATTCAGCCCCAGCATTTT. Its protein is CASSPGPGQEAIQPQHF.

The chain combines TRBV11-2 with TRBJ2-5; D unresolved. Germline lookup yields CDR1 SGHAT and CDR2 FQNNGV. Trimming left V 8 bases short and J 5 bases short, with 18 bases between. The length of the CDR3 is 14 residues. The CDR3 here is CASGPRIIAETQYF. The CDR3 nucleotides read TGTGCCAGCGGTCCTAGGATCATTGCTGAGACCCAGTACTTC. Filled out from reference TRBV11-2 and TRBJ2-5, the complete variable domain reads EAGVAQSPRYKIIEKRQSVAFWCNPISGHATLYWYQQILGQGPKLLIQFQNNGVVDDSQLPKDRFSAERLKGVDSTLKIQPAKLEDSAVYLCASGPRIIAETQYFGPGTRLLVL.

V gene TRBV9 combines with J gene TRBJ1-1; D is perhaps TRBD1 (5 bases). V was pared by 2 bases and J by 4 bases, with 15 bases between. This CDR3 spans 15 amino acids. The V gene's germline CDR1 is SGDLS and CDR2 YYNGEE. The CDR3 sequence is CASSVMEGISTEAFF. CDR3 sequence (DNA): TGTGCCAGCAGCGTCATGGAGGGGATTAGCACTGAAGCTTTCTTT. The full variable domain, with the rest looked up from reference TRBV9 and TRBJ1-1, is DSGVTQTPKHLITATGQRVTLRCSPRSGDLSVYWYQQSLDQGLQFLIQYYNGEERAKGNILERFSAQQFPDLHSELNLSSLELGDSALYFCASSVMEGISTEAFFGQGTRLTVV.

The J gene is TRBJ2-5, the V gene TRBV5-6; D gene unclear. Per the germline V gene, CDR1 is SGHDT and CDR2 is YYEEEE. The CDR3 is made up of 14 amino acids. V lost 1 base and J 2 bases, leaving 9 bases between the germline ends. The CDR3 coding sequence is TGTGCCAGCAGCTTGCCGGCAGGACAAGAGACCCAGTACTTC. Translated: CASSLPAGQETQYF.

The rearrangement joins TRBV5-1 to TRBJ2-7, with 8 bases that match TRBD1. Trimming at V came to 6 bases and at J to 5 bases, leaving 16 bases not matched to a gene. Germline V lookup: CDR1 SGHRS, CDR2 YFSETQ. The CDR3 totals 16 residues. For the CDR3, the DNA is TGCGCCAGCAACTGGGGGGACAGGTCTTATTGGGACGAGCAGTACTTC. This encodes CASNWGDRSYWDEQYF. The variable domain in full, completed from reference TRBV5-1 and TRBJ2-7, reads KAGVTQTPRYLIKTRGQQVTLSCSPISGHRSVSWYQQTPGQGLQFLFEYFSETQRNKGNFPGRFSGRQFSNSRSEMNVSTLELGDSALYLCASNWGDRSYWDEQYFGPGTRLTVT.

J is TRBJ2-7 and V is TRBV30, with no clear D. The CDR3 runs 12 residues. The germline V gene has CDR1 GTSNPN and CDR2 SVGIG (reference sequence). V was cut by 0 bases and J by 6 bases, with 9 bases left in between. The CDR3 is CAWSVLSAEQYF. The CDR3, as DNA: TGTGCCTGGAGTGTACTAAGCGCCGAGCAGTACTTC.

The rearrangement uses TRBV7-9 and TRBJ2-2; 8 nucleotides line up with TRBD2. The CDR3 totals 15 residues. Germline V gene sequence: CDR1 SEHNR, CDR2 FQNEAQ (reference sequence). Trimming removed 4 bases from V and 6 bases from J; junction bases left unmatched: 7. CDR3 region: CASSYTSGGSGELFF. The DNA of the CDR3 is TGTGCCAGCAGCTATACGTCGGGAGGGTCCGGGGAGCTGTTTTTT.

Note on this clone: At one end, the junction sequence differs from germline, possibly due to a read error. The chain couples TRBV6-5 to TRBJ1-1; no firm D call. Per germline, CDR1 MNHEY and CDR2 SVGAGI. CDR3 length: 15 residues. The CDR3 DNA is TGTGCCAGCATTCCCGAGGCAAGTGTTAACATTGAAGCTTTCTTT. Translation gives CASIPEASVNIEAFF.

CDR3 coding DNA: TGTGCCAGCAGCCACCGGGAAGAAGGTATCAATGAGCAGTTCTTC. As protein: CASSHREEGINEQFF. The chain links TRBV7-9 to TRBJ2-1, with D possibly being TRBD2 (5 bases). The length of the CDR3 is 15 residues. The germline gives CDR1 SEHNR, CDR2 FQNEAQ (reference sequence). The V end lost 5 bases, the J end lost 6 bases, and 17 bases lay between the germline ends.

This sequence joins TRBV28 and TRBJ1-2; D is possibly TRBD1 (6 bases). Trimming removed 5 bases from V and 8 bases from J, with 12 bases in between. Germline CDR1 MDHEN, CDR2 SYDVKM. The CDR3 spans 12 residues. CDR3 protein: CASSTTGWGYTF. The CDR3 DNA reads TGTGCCAGCAGTACGACAGGATGGGGCTACACCTTC.

This chain joins TRBV2 and TRBJ2-2; D gene ambiguous. CDR3 length equals 14 residues. Trimming pared 6 bases from V and 7 bases from J, leaving 15 bases between. CDR1 and CDR2 (germline): SNHLY, FYNNEI. The CDR3 is CASSAGSHDGELFF. DNA of the CDR3: TGTGCCAGCAGCGCCGGGTCCCACGACGGGGAGCTGTTTTTT.

Turning to this clone: This sample includes further DNA sequences coding for the same CDR3. CDR3 sequence: CASSQAFLLDKGSPYGYTF. The CDR3 coding sequence is TGCGCCAGCAGCCAAGCTTTTCTTTTAGACAAAGGTTCCCCATATGGCTACACCTTC. The V call is TRBV4-3, the J call TRBJ1-2; unclear D gene. V lost 1 base, J lost 5 bases, and 26 bases lay in between. Per the germline V gene, CDR1 is LGHNA and CDR2 is YSLEER. This CDR3 comprises 19 residues.

J is TRBJ2-7 and V is TRBV4-1, with 11 bases identical to TRBD1. The CDR3 length is 14 residues. V trimming: 3 bases; J trimming: 7 bases; junction bases outside the gene matches: 5. Germline V gene lookup returns CDR1 MGHRA and CDR2 YSYEKL. CDR3 amino acids: CASSQGQGDGEQYF. The CDR3 nucleotides are TGCGCCAGCAGCCAGGGACAGGGGGACGGGGAGCAGTACTTC.